A single sample is the source of the 14 T cell receptor beta chains below, sequenced in a study of human T cells and chemical hapten exposure. Time point meaning: patch test 2, 6 weeks after DPC sensitization. As for treatment: therapeutic diphenylcyclopropenone sensitization with weekly scalp DPC. TCRdb re-analysed the RACE reads in MiXCR, keeping a single row per CDR3 protein. Here the sample spans some 82,000 distinct CDR3 sequences, around 6.7% being singletons. Source: whole blood, taken in connection with sensitization to the hapten diphenylcyclopropenone (DPC). The receptors come from a woman aged 25-40 years with alopecia areata. Some clones in this sample may be carry-over from other donors' samples.

The gene calls are TRBV11-2 and TRBJ2-3, with no clear D. Germline V gene lookup returns CDR1 SGHAT and CDR2 FQNNGV. The CDR3 spans 12 residues. Trimming took off 5 bases at V and 8 bases at J, with 11 bases between the two ends. The CDR3 loop reads CASSPSPGTQYF. The DNA of the CDR3 is TGTGCCAGCAGCCCATCACCTGGTACGCAGTATTTT.

In its sample, this clonotype was seen many times. The chain joins TRBV6-2 or TRBV6-3 to TRBJ1-5; D remains unclear. The CDR3 totals 13 residues. The germline V gene encodes CDR1 MNHEY and CDR2 SVGEGT. Trimming shortened V by 4 bases and J by 4 bases, and 8 bases separated the two germline ends. CDR3 sequence: CASSSLGNQPQHF. Written as DNA, the CDR3 is TGTGCCAGCAGTTCATTAGGGAATCAGCCCCAGCATTTT.

The chain couples TRBV30 to TRBJ1-4; 7 nucleotides match TRBD1. CDR1 GTSNPN and CDR2 SVGIG come from the germline V gene (reference sequence). The CDR3 is 17 amino acids. V trimming: 5 bases; J trimming: 0 bases; junction bases outside the gene matches: 12. CDR3 amino acids: CAWDKGQERTTNEKLFF. The CDR3, as DNA: TGTGCCTGGGATAAAGGACAGGAGAGAACAACTAATGAAAAACTGTTTTTT.

This clonotype was detected only a few times. The genes are TRBV29-1 and TRBJ1-1, with 8 bases aligning to TRBD1. The V gene's germline CDR1 is SQVTM and CDR2 ANQGSEA. The CDR3 runs to 13 residues. J was trimmed by 5 bases and V by 6 bases; bases with no gene match: 8. The CDR3 loop reads CSVIRGLGTEAFF. CDR3 nucleotide sequence: TGCAGCGTCATCAGGGGGCTAGGGACTGAAGCTTTCTTT.

This clonotype was detected ten times or more. CDR3 protein: CATAANYGYTF. In DNA, the CDR3 is TGTGCCACAGCGGCGAACTATGGCTACACCTTC. V usage is TRBV5-4 and J usage is TRBJ1-2; D not certain. The CDR3 is made up of 11 amino acids. Per the germline V gene, CDR1 is SGHNT and CDR2 is YYREEE (reference sequence). V was clipped by 9 bases and J by 2 bases, with 8 bases between them.

This clonotype occurred many times. This rearrangement joins TRBV20-1 to TRBJ2-7, with TRBD2 matching over 8 bases. Germline V gives CDR1 DFQATT, CDR2 SNEGSKA (reference sequence). Trimming took 0 bases from V and 6 from J; bases not matched to a gene: 10. The CDR3 has 15 residues. CDR3 loop: CSARDLLSGGGEQYF. The CDR3 nucleotides read TGCAGTGCTAGAGATCTTTTGAGCGGGGGAGGCGAGCAGTACTTC.

This clonotype was seen ten or more times. V and J are TRBV15 and TRBJ2-7; D not resolved. This CDR3 has 16 amino acids. Germline CDR1 reads LNHNV; CDR2 reads YYDKDF (reference sequence). V lost 2 bases and J lost 5, with 19 bases in between. In DNA form, the CDR3 reads TGTGCCACCAGCAGAAGTTTGGGGTATTCTCGGGACGAGCAGTACTTC. It yields the protein CATSRSLGYSRDEQYF.

In this sample, this clonotype turned up many times. The gene calls are TRBV2 and TRBJ2-3, with a possible D match to TRBD2 (6 bases). V was clipped by 4 bases and J by 10 bases, with 15 bases between them. The CDR3 is 13 residues long. Germline V gives CDR1 SNHLY, CDR2 FYNNEI. CDR3 residues: CASSGLARFAQYF. The CDR3 DNA is TGTGCCAGCAGTGGGCTAGCGAGGTTTGCGCAGTATTTT.

This clonotype was recorded a few times. The V gene is TRBV5-1, the J gene TRBJ1-4; a weak D match, TRBD1 (6 bases). The CDR3 runs 18 residues. CDR1 SGHRS and CDR2 YFSETQ come from the germline V gene. V was clipped by 4 bases and J by 3 bases, with 22 bases between them. The DNA for the CDR3 is TGCGCCAGCAGCCCCTTGAAGGGGGGTGAGACAGCTAATGAAAAACTGTTTTTT. Translating gives CASSPLKGGETANEKLFF.

This clonotype was recorded many times. The J gene is TRBJ2-1, the V gene TRBV5-4; TRBD1 aligns across 9 bases. This CDR3 is built from 13 residues. Trimming cost V 4 bases and J 8 bases; bases outside gene matches: 4. Germline values: CDR1 SGHNT, CDR2 YYREEE (reference sequence). The CDR3 is CASSVQGADEQFF. The CDR3 nucleotides are TGTGCCAGCAGCGTACAGGGGGCTGATGAGCAGTTCTTC.

This chain connects TRBV18 to TRBJ1-4, with D hard to call. The CDR3 runs to 14 residues. Germline V CDR1 and CDR2: KGHSH, LQKENI. Trimming removed 2 bases at V and 5 bases at J, with 9 bases between. The CDR3: CASSPGRNNEKLFF. DNA of the CDR3: TGTGCCAGCTCACCAGGGAGAAACAATGAAAAACTGTTTTTT.

This clonotype was detected ten times or more. This chain joins TRBV20-1 and TRBJ2-3; 8 bases line up with TRBD1. The CDR3 has 15 residues. Per germline, CDR1 DFQATT and CDR2 SNEGSKA (reference sequence). V was pared by 6 bases and J by 2 bases, with 10 bases of the junction left unmatched. CDR3 sequence reads: CSAPDRVGTTDTQYF. The CDR3 DNA reads TGCAGTGCCCCGGACAGGGTCGGGACCACAGATACGCAGTATTTT.

This clonotype was seen repeatedly, ten times or more. The chain combines TRBV20-1 with TRBJ1-1; D gene ambiguous. The ends were cut back, 0 bases at V and 3 bases at J, with 14 bases in the middle. Germline lookup yields CDR1 DFQATT and CDR2 SNEGSKA (reference sequence). The CDR3 has 15 amino acids. The CDR3 spells CSAREPGPWDTEAFF. The CDR3 region has the DNA TGCAGTGCTAGAGAGCCGGGCCCCTGGGACACTGAAGCTTTCTTT.

V is TRBV29-1 and J is TRBJ2-1; D is perhaps TRBD1 or TRBD2 (6 bases each). The V end was cut by 7 bases, the J end by 8 bases, with 15 bases between. Germline lookup yields CDR1 SQVTM and CDR2 ANQGSEA. This CDR3 contains 12 residues. This CDR3 reads CSAGRGVHEQFF. The CDR3 bases are TGCAGCGCAGGTAGGGGGGTTCATGAGCAGTTCTTC.